The 15 T cell receptor beta chains presented below share a single source sample, sequenced in a study of cytomegalovirus exposure and HLA in healthy donors. Vbeta (60) and Jbeta (13) primers were used in the PCR. TCRdb keeps only in-frame clones here, not all; method: immunoSEQ multiplex PCR. The sample holds 100,000 to 150,000 clones, 76% seen once. The specimen sequenced was PBMCs. The receptors stem from a man in his forties or fifties in good health and CMV-seronegative.

The chain uses TRBV4-2 and TRBJ2-3, with 7 bases lining up with TRBD2. Trimming took 5 bases from V and 6 from J; bases not matched to a gene: 14. The CDR3 totals 16 residues. The germline V gene has CDR1 LGHNA and CDR2 YNFKEQ. The CDR3 DNA follows: TGTGCCAGCAGCACGCCGGGACTATCGGTAGCGGATACGCAGTATTTT. Residues: CASSTPGLSVADTQYF.

The chain employs TRBV19 and TRBJ2-2; D uncertain. In germline, CDR1 is LNHDA, CDR2 SQIVND (reference sequence). V was clipped by 2 bases and J by 2 bases, with 6 bases between them. The length of the CDR3 is 14 residues. Here the CDR3 DNA reads TGTGCCAGTAGTATACTCAGAAACACCGGGGAGCTGTTTTTT. Translated, it gives CASSILRNTGELFF.

This clone has a single count. The V call is TRBV7-9, the J call TRBJ1-3; TRBD1 agrees at 10 bases. Germline V gene lookup returns CDR1 SEHNR and CDR2 FQNEAQ (reference sequence). The junction had 8 bases not matched to a gene; V was cut back by 5 bases and J by 4 bases. The CDR3 length is 16 residues. The CDR3 loop is CASSPPGQGNGNTIYF. Written as DNA, the CDR3 is TGTGCCAGCAGCCCTCCGGGACAGGGGAACGGAAACACCATATATTTT.

This chain links TRBV7-2 with TRBJ1-6; the match to TRBD1 covers 7 bases. Germline lookup yields CDR1 SGHTA and CDR2 FQGNSA. Trimming at V came to 5 bases and at J to 6 bases, leaving 1 base not matched to a gene. The CDR3 consists of 13 residues. CDR3 protein: CASSQGVNSPLHF. The CDR3 bases are TGTGCCAGCAGCCAGGGGGTTAATTCACCCCTCCACTTT.

The gene calls are TRBV5-8 and TRBJ1-1, with D possibly matching TRBD1 (5 bases). V was trimmed by 5 bases and J by 3 bases, leaving 14 bases between them. The germline CDR1 and CDR2 sequences are SGHTS and YDEGEE. The CDR3 is 14 amino acids. CDR3 coding DNA: TGTGCCAGCAGTAAGGACACACGGGACACTGAAGCTTTCTTT. This codes for CASSKDTRDTEAFF.

This chain uses TRBV7-2 with TRBJ2-7, with TRBD2 identical over 10 bases. The CDR3 sequence is 18 residues long. The germline gives CDR1 SGHTA, CDR2 FQGNSA. The J segment lost 0 bases and the V segment lost 6 bases, leaving 14 bases of the junction unmatched. As DNA, the CDR3 is TGTGCCAGCAGACAAGGTACTAGCGGGGCCTTGAGCTCCTACGAGCAGTACTTC. Amino acid sequence: CASRQGTSGALSSYEQYF.

This chain uses TRBV5-1 with TRBJ2-3, with 11 bases aligning to TRBD2. The CDR3 runs to 16 residues. Trimming removed 4 bases from V and 0 bases from J; junction bases left unmatched: 4. Germline CDR1 and CDR2: SGHRS and YFSETQ. This chain's CDR3 is CASSLLAGVSTDTQYF. CDR3 DNA sequence: TGCGCCAGCAGCCTACTAGCGGGGGTGAGCACAGATACGCAGTATTTT.

The chain combines TRBV7-2 with TRBJ2-3, with 8 positions matching TRBD2. The germline CDR1 and CDR2 sequences are SGHTA and FQGNSA. The CDR3 is made up of 15 amino acids. With V trimmed by 3 bases and J by 5 bases, 7 bases remained unmatched. For the CDR3, the DNA is TGTGCCAGCAGCTTTCGAGCGGGGGATCTAGATACGCAGTATTTT. Protein: CASSFRAGDLDTQYF.

The chain is built from TRBV5-6 and TRBJ1-6; 9 positions agree with TRBD1. Trimming cost V 4 bases and J 7 bases; bases outside gene matches: 12. The CDR3 loop spans 17 amino acids. Germline V lookup: CDR1 SGHDT, CDR2 YYEEEE. The CDR3 region is CASSAQLGQGSNSPLHF. CDR3 nucleotides: TGTGCCAGCAGCGCACAACTTGGACAGGGGAGCAATTCACCCCTCCACTTT.

This sequence joins TRBV11-2 and TRBJ2-7; D perhaps matches TRBD2 (5 bases). The V end was cut by 1 base, the J end by 7 bases, with 8 bases between. Germline V gene lookup returns CDR1 SGHAT and CDR2 FQNNGV. There are 12 residues in the CDR3. The chain's CDR3 is CASSLGGGEQYF. The CDR3 DNA is TGTGCCAGCAGCTTAGGAGGAGGTGAGCAGTACTTC. Filled out from reference TRBV11-2 and TRBJ2-7, the complete variable domain reads EAGVAQSPRYKIIEKRQSVAFWCNPISGHATLYWYQQILGQGPKLLIQFQNNGVVDDSQLPKDRFSAERLKGVDSTLKIQPAKLEDSAVYLCASSLGGGEQYFGPGTRLTVT.

The chain is built from TRBV9 and TRBJ1-1; no definite D call. Trimming left V 0 bases short and J 0 bases short, with 12 bases between. The length of the CDR3 is 16 residues. Germline lookup yields CDR1 SGDLS and CDR2 YYNGEE. CDR3 protein: CASSVDPGPMNTEAFF. The DNA for the CDR3 is TGTGCCAGCAGCGTAGACCCAGGCCCTATGAACACTGAAGCTTTCTTT.

The chain links TRBV29-1 to TRBJ2-1, with 7 nucleotides matching TRBD2. The CDR3 totals 15 residues. The V gene's germline CDR1 is SQVTM and CDR2 ANQGSEA. Losses at the gene ends were 3 bases for V and 5 bases for J; bases not matched to a gene: 10. The CDR3 here is CSVEGREGPNNEQFF. In DNA form, the CDR3 reads TGCAGCGTTGAGGGAAGGGAGGGGCCCAACAATGAGCAGTTCTTC.

The rearrangement uses TRBV5-8 and TRBJ2-6; the D gene is possibly TRBD1 (6 bases). V was trimmed by 3 bases and J by 2 bases, leaving 6 bases between them. Germline V gene lookup returns CDR1 SGHTS and CDR2 YDEGEE. CDR3 length equals 14 residues. The CDR3 reads CASSYRAGANVLTF. CDR3 bases: TGTGCCAGCAGCTACAGGGCTGGGGCCAACGTCCTGACTTTC.

The chain carries TRBV5-1 and TRBJ2-5; D is possibly TRBD1 (6 bases). The J call may be faulty, since TRBJ2-7 better matches the DNA end. This CDR3 comprises 13 residues. Germline lookup yields CDR1 SGHRS and CDR2 YFSETQ. The CDR3: CASSSGHGGEQYF. As DNA, the CDR3 is TGCGCCAGCAGCTCGGGACACGGTGGCGAGCAGTACTTC.

The V call is TRBV5-8, the J call TRBJ2-3, with 8 positions matching TRBD2. Germline loops: CDR1 SGHTS, CDR2 YDEGEE. Trimming removed 1 base from V and 4 bases from J; junction bases left unmatched: 2. The length of the CDR3 is 14 residues. CDR3 bases: TGTGCCAGCAGCTTGATCGGGGGGGCAGATACGCAGTATTTT. Its translation is CASSLIGGADTQYF.